This TCR beta chain was recovered during a study of metastatic and nonmetastatic thyroid tumors. Study-level information: Repertoire comparison spanned blood and tumor or nodule tissue of malignant and benign thyroid patients.

In the original workflow: What underpinned the distant-metastasis classifier for papillary thyroid cancer was the set of CDR3 differences across clinicopathological groups. TCRdb reprocessed the PCR reads using MiXCR. The V and J calls shown here were made by TCRdb, not taken from the authors' results. The sample holds some 30,000 clones, 4% seen once. Germline V gives CDR1 SGDLS, CDR2 YYNGEE. The V and J ends lost 0 bases and 5 bases respectively, with 8 bases between them. This CDR3 is built from 13 residues. Not a single patient had been given any form of treatment at any point before undergoing thyroid surgery. This clone was found many times.

This sequence was found in a female donor with papillary thyroid cancer or a benign thyroid nodule (not recorded which). Some clones in this sample may be carry-over from other donors' samples. The sequencing sample was made of blood. The chain is built from TRBV9 and TRBJ1-1, with D uncertain. The chain's CDR3 is CASSVESETEAFF. CDR3 coding DNA: TGTGCCAGCAGCGTAGAGAGCGAAACTGAAGCTTTCTTT.